The clone carrying this TCR beta chain occurred many times. The data stem from a study of identical twins. The CDR3 sequence is 13 residues long. CDR1 and CDR2 (germline): MGHDK, SYGVNS. J gave up 7 bases and V 6 bases, and 3 bases lay outside the gene matches. TCRdb re-called the 5' RACE reads through MiXCR, storing one row per CDR3 protein. The data contain 700,000 or so distinct CDR3 sequences, 8.5% to 9.5% of them seen just once; the ten biggest clones take up approximately 0.89%. This sample also appeared in a second study, on yellow fever vaccine responses in identical twins.

V usage is TRBV25-1 and J usage is TRBJ2-1; 10 bases match TRBD1. The clonotype comes from a young woman in good health. The specimen was PBMCs. For the CDR3, the DNA is TGTGCCAGCAGCGACAGGGGGCAAAATGAGCAGTTCTTC. It translates to CASSDRGQNEQFF. Full variable domain (outside the CDR3, taken from reference TRBV25-1 and TRBJ2-1): EADIYQTPRYLVIGTGKKITLECSQTMGHDKMYWYQQDPGMELHLIHYSYGVNSTEKGDLSSESTVSRIRTEHFPLTLESARPSHTSQYLCASSDRGQNEQFFGPGTRLTVL.